The source of this TCR beta chain is a study of identical twins (dated by TCRdb to 2016 to 2017). Regarding the research as a whole: TCR alpha and beta repertoires from monozygotic twins, unrelated adults of various ages and cord blood were deep-sequenced to test whether fetal clonotypes persist. To rule out contamination, replicate twin experiments were performed at different times with different library preparation protocols.

Receptors were amplified or captured by 5' RACE. The sequencing machine was an Illumina HiSeq 2000. Template switching introduced a universal primer binding site; the final cDNA contained a unique molecular identifier, enabling accurate counting of TCR cDNA molecules. Specific primers in the conserved constant-segment region were used to synthesize first-strand cDNA for the TCR alpha and beta chains. To control for contamination, each cDNA library was double barcoded with a SMART-Mk sample barcode plus Illumina barcodes. TruSeq adapter sequences and Illumina sample barcodes were added in two successive PCR steps. TCR alpha and beta cDNA libraries were sequenced on the Illumina HiSeq platform with custom primers. Under the source paper's analysis protocol: Raw reads were processed with MiGEC to extract unique molecular identifiers, and MiXCR was used to determine CDR3 positions. Recombination models were inferred per individual with the repgenHMM and IGoR tools using an EM algorithm. The tcR package in R was used for shared clonotype analysis, with sharing normalized by the product of cloneset sizes. To study raw recombination free of thymic and clonal selection effects, out-of-frame nonproductive sequences were analyzed. TCRdb ran its own pipeline on the public reads, namely fastp trimming at Q25 and MiXCR clone calling, and kept in-frame beta chains. Each entry is one CDR3 protein sequence, shown with its most common DNA and genes. In this record, the V and J calls reflect TCRdb's handling and not the investigators' own analysis. The table for this sample lists 1.5 million to 2 million distinct CDR3 sequences; less than 35% of them were counted only once. The ten biggest clones cover around 0.3% of the sample.

General conclusions and limits of the study: Compared with coincidental sharing between unrelated individuals, out-of-frame TCR alpha sequences shared between twins had an excess of sequences with low generation probability. Excess twin sharing in beta out-of-frame sequences was weaker because fewer shared sequences lowered the signal-to-noise ratio. Abundant cord blood beta clonotypes had fewer insertions, young adult naive repertoires showed a similar but weaker trend, and memory repertoires showed no such trend. In monozygotic twins, recombination models systematically underestimated out-of-frame TCR alpha sharing, but the models matched the sharing seen between unrelated individuals. Invariant T cells such as MAIT and iNKT could partly confound zero-insertion analyses, though diverse VJ usage argued against this for most clonotypes. Because the same donors could not be followed over many years, the conclusions depended on cross-sectional statistical analysis.

All donors were healthy Caucasians. V and J are truncated by 6 bases and 3 bases respectively, leaving an intervening sequence of 18 bases. For CDR1 and CDR2, the germline V gene lists MDHEN and SYDVKM. Inclusive of the bounding cysteine and phenylalanine, the CDR3 is 15 residues long. Of all the DNA, just the CDR3 is kept, 45 bases in frame from base 1. A note on this clonotype: Its antigen is not yet known. No quality values exist for individual bases; no much larger clone is one base distant.

The sequence was obtained from a newborn girl in good health. The specimen sequenced was cord blood. The chain couples TRBV28 to TRBJ2-7; TRBD2 is perhaps the D gene, given 6 matching bases. For the CDR3, the sequence is CASSQPREKDYEQYF. At the DNA level, the sequence is TGTGCCAGCAGCCAACCTCGGGAGAAGGACTACGAGCAGTACTTC.